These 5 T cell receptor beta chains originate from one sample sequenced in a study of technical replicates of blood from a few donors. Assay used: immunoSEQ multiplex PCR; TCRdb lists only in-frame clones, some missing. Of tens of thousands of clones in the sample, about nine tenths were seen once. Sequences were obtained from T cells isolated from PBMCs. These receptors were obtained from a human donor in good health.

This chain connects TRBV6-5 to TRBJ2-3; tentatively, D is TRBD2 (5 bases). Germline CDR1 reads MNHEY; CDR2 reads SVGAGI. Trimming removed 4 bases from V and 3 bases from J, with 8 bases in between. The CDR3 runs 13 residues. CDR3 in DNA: TGTGCCAGCAGTTCCCCGGGGACAGATACGCAGTATTTT. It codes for CASSSPGTDTQYF.

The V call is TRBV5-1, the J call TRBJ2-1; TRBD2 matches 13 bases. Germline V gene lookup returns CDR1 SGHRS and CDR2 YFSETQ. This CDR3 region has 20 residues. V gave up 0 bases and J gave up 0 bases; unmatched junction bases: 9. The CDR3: CASSLVGGLAGRRSYNEQFF. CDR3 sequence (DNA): TGCGCCAGCAGCTTGGTAGGGGGACTAGCGGGGCGACGCTCCTACAATGAGCAGTTCTTC.

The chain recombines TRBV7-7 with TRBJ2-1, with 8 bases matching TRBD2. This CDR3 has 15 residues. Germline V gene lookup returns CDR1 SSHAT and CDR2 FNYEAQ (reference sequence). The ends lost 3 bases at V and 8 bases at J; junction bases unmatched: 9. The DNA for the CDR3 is TGTGCCAGCAGCTTCGGACTAGCTTCCGGAGATGAGCAGTTCTTC. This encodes CASSFGLASGDEQFF.

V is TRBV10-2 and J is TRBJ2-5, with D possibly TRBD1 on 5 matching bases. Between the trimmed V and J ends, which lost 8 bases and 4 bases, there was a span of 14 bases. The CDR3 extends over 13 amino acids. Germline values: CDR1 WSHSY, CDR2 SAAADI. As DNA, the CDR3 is TGCGCCAGCTCAGCAGGGATCGCAGAGACCCAGTACTTC. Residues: CASSAGIAETQYF.

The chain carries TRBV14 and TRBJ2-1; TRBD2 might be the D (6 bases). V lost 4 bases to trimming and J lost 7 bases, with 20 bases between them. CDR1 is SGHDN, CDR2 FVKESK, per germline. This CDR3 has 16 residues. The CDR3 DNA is TGTGCCAGCAGCCCCCCTCAGCTAGGAGGGAGAAATGAGCAGTTCTTC. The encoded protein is CASSPPQLGGRNEQFF.